This TCR beta chain was profiled in a study of blood T cell repertoires in COVID-19. The germline V and J ends were trimmed by 8 bases and 7 bases, with 9 bases remaining between them. The CDR3 is 11 amino acids. The germline V gene encodes CDR1 MNHEY and CDR2 SMNVEV (reference sequence). Ten or more counts support this clone. Profiled with immunoSEQ multiplex PCR; TCRdb holds only in-frame clones, not every one. Here the sample spans approximately 150,000 clones, about four fifths being singletons. Specimen: peripheral blood. V gene TRBV27 combines with J gene TRBJ1-5, with D unclear. This TCR was recovered from an elderly woman with acute or convalescent COVID-19. CDR3 coding DNA: TGTGCCAGCGGTTGGCGGCAGCCCCAGCATTTT. Translation: CASGWRQPQHF.